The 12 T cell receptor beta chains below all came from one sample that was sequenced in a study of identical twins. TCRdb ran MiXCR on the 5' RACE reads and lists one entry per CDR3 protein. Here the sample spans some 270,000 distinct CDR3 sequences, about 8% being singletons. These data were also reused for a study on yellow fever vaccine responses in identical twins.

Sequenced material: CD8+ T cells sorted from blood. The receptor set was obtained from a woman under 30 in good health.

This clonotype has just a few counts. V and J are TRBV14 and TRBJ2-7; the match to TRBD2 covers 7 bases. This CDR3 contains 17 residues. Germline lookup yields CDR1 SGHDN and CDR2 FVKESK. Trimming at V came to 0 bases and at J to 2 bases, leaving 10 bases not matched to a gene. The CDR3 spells CASSQDLQAGFTYEQYF. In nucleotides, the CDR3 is TGTGCCAGCAGCCAAGATCTTCAAGCGGGGTTTACCTACGAGCAGTACTTC.

The CDR3 coding sequence is TGTGCCAGCAGCGTGGACAGTTCTAACTATGGCTACACCTTC. Residues: CASSVDSSNYGYTF. The chain links TRBV9 to TRBJ1-2; tentative D call: TRBD1 (6 bases). From germline, CDR1 is SGDLS and CDR2 YYNGEE. Trimming took 2 bases from V and 0 from J, leaving 8 bases between them. This CDR3 contains 14 residues.

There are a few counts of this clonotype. CDR3 sequence (DNA): TGCGCCAGCAGCCCTCGCTCTAGCGGGGGACTCTCCTACAATGAGCAGTTCTTC. Protein product: CASSPRSSGGLSYNEQFF. The genes are TRBV5-1 and TRBJ2-1; 10 bases map to TRBD2. The CDR3 is 18 residues long. Germline V gene lookup returns CDR1 SGHRS and CDR2 YFSETQ. V lost 4 bases and J lost 0; bases outside the gene matches: 10.

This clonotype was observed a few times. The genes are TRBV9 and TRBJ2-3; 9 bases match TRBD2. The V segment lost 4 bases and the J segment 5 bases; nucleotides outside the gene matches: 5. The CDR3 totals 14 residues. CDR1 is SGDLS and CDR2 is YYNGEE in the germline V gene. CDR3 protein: CASSPSGAGDTQYF. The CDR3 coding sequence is TGTGCCAGCAGCCCTAGCGGGGCGGGAGATACGCAGTATTTT.

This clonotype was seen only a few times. CDR3 loop: CATSRLYSYEQYF. CDR3 bases: TGTGCCACCAGCAGATTATACAGCTACGAGCAGTACTTC. The J gene is TRBJ2-7, the V gene TRBV15; D uncertain. V gave up 2 bases and J gave up 3 bases, with 8 bases separating them. The CDR3 is 13 amino acids. Germline CDR1 reads LNHNV; CDR2 reads YYDKDF (reference sequence). Filled out from reference TRBV15 and TRBJ2-7, the complete variable domain reads DAMVIQNPRYQVTQFGKPVTLSCSQTLNHNVMYWYQQKSSQAPKLLFHYYDKDFNNEADTPDNFQSRRPNTSFCFLDIRSPGLGDTAMYLCATSRLYSYEQYFGPGTRLTVT.

In nucleotides, the CDR3 is TGTGCCAGCAACCACGGCACTGAAGCTTTCTTT. Its translation is CASNHGTEAFF. The V and J genes are TRBV28 and TRBJ1-1; D not resolved. Between the trimmed V and J ends, which lost 7 bases and 4 bases, there was a span of 7 bases. Germline-derived CDR1 and CDR2 are MDHEN and SYDVKM. This CDR3 spans 11 amino acids. The full variable domain, completed using reference TRBV28 and TRBJ1-1, is DVKVTQSSRYLVKRTGEKVFLECVQDMDHENMFWYRQDPGLGLRLIYFSYDVKMKEKGDIPEGYSVSREKKERFSLILESASTNQTSMYLCASNHGTEAFFGQGTRLTVV.

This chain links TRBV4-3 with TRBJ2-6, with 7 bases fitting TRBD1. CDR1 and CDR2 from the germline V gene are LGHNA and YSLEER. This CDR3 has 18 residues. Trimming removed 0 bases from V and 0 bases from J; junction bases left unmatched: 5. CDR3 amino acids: CASSQDGTDVSGANVLTF. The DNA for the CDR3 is TGCGCCAGCAGCCAAGACGGGACAGATGTCTCTGGGGCCAACGTCCTGACTTTC.

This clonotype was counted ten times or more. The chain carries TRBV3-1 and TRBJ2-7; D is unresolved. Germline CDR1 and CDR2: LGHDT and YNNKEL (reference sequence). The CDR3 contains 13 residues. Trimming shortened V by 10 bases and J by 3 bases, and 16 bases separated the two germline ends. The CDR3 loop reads CATSQSSSYEQYF. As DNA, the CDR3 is TGTGCCACCTCCCAGAGTAGCAGCTACGAGCAGTACTTC.

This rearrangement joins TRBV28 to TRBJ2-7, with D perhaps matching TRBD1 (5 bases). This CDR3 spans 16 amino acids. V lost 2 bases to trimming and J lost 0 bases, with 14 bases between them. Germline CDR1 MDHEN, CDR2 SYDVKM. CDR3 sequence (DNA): TGTGCCAGCAGTTTAGTTAGGGGCCCAAGCTCCTACGAGCAGTACTTC. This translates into CASSLVRGPSSYEQYF. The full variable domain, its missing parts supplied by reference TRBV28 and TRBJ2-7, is DVKVTQSSRYLVKRTGEKVFLECVQDMDHENMFWYRQDPGLGLRLIYFSYDVKMKEKGDIPEGYSVSREKKERFSLILESASTNQTSMYLCASSLVRGPSSYEQYFGPGTRLTVT.

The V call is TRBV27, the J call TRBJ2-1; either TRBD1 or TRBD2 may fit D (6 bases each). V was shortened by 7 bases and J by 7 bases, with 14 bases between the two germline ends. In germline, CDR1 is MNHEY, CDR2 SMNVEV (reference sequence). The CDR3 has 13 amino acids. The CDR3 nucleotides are TGTGCCAGCACCTGGGGGGCCTCGAATGAGCAGTTCTTC. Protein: CASTWGASNEQFF.

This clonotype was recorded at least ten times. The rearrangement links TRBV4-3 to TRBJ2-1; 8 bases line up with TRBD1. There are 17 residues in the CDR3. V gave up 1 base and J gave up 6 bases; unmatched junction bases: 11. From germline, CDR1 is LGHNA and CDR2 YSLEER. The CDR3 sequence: CASSQGTGTGIFNEQFF. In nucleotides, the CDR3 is TGCGCCAGCAGCCAAGGAACCGGGACAGGAATATTCAATGAGCAGTTCTTC.

Here the CDR3 DNA reads TGTGCCAGCAGCCAAACAGGGGACGAATCCTACAATGAGCAGTTCTTC. It encodes CASSQTGDESYNEQFF. The rearrangement uses TRBV6-1 and TRBJ2-1; TRBD1 matches 7 bases. After removal of 6 bases from V and 1 base from J, the junction contained 9 bases not matched to a gene. This CDR3 contains 16 residues. CDR1 is MNHNS, CDR2 SASEGT, per germline.